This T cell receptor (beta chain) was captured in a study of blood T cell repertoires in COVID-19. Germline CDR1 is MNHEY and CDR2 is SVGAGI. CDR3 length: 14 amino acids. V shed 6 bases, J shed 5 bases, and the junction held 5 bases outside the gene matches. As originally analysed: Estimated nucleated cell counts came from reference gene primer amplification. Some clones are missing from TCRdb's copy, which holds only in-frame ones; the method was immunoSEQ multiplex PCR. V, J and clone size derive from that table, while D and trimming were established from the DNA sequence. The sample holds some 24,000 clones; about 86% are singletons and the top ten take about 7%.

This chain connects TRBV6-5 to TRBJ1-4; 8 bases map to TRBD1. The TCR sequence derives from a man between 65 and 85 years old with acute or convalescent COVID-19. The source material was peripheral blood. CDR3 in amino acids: CASRPTGGNEKLFF. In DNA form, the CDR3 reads TGTGCCAGCAGGCCCACAGGGGGAAATGAAAAACTGTTTTTT.